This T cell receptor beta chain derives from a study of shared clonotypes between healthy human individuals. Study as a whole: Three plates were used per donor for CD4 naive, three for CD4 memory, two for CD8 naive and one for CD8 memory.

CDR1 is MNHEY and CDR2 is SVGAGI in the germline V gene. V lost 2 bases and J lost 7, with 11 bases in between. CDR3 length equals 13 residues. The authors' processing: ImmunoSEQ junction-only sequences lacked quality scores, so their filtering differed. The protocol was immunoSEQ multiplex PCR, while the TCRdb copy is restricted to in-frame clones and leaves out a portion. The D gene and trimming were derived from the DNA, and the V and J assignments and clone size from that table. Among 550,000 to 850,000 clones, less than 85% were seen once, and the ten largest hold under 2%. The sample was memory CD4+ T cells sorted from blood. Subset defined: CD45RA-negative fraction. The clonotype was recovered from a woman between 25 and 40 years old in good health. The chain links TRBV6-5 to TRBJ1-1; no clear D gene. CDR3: CASSYTGRFEAFF. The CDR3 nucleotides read TGTGCCAGCAGTTACACGGGGAGATTTGAAGCTTTCTTT.